The next 30 T cell receptor beta chains were all read from a single sample in a study of blood T cell repertoires in COVID-19. Using immunoSEQ multiplex PCR, the repertoire was profiled, and TCRdb retains in-frame clones only, with some absent. The sample contains about 430,000 clones, about 88% of which appear only once. Source material: PBMCs or T cells enriched from blood (not recorded which). The receptor set was obtained from a young woman who had been exposed to COVID-19.

On this clone: This specimen includes other DNA sequences encoding the same CDR3. The chain employs TRBV3-1 (or the pseudogene TRBV3-2) and TRBJ1-5, with TRBD1 identical over 9 bases. Germline V gene data show CDR1 as LGHDT and CDR2 as YNNKEL (reference sequence). This CDR3 spans 14 amino acids. Trimming removed 4 bases from V and 6 bases from J; junction bases left unmatched: 4. The CDR3 reads CASSPQGAGQPQHF. CDR3 nucleotides: TGTGCCAGCAGCCCACAGGGGGCTGGTCAGCCCCAGCATTTT.

The genes are TRBV3-1 (or the pseudogene TRBV3-2) and TRBJ2-1, with D unresolved. Per the germline V gene, CDR1 is LGHDT and CDR2 is YNNKEL (reference sequence). The CDR3 spans 17 residues. Between the trimmed V and J ends, which lost 1 base and 3 bases, there was a span of 16 bases. This CDR3 is CASSQAVHPSYYNEQFF. CDR3 DNA sequence: TGTGCCAGCAGCCAAGCTGTACATCCCTCATACTACAATGAGCAGTTCTTC.

The rearrangement links TRBV6-5 to TRBJ2-7; TRBD1 aligns across 9 bases. V lost 8 bases and J lost 5; bases outside the gene matches: 10. The CDR3 contains 14 residues. Per germline, CDR1 MNHEY and CDR2 SVGAGI. CDR3 in amino acids: CASRGQGWADEQYF. The CDR3 nucleotides read TGTGCCAGCCGGGGACAGGGATGGGCTGACGAGCAGTACTTC.

This chain joins TRBV6-5 and TRBJ2-5; weak D call: TRBD2 (5 bases). The ends were cut back, 4 bases at V and 7 bases at J, with 13 bases in the middle. The CDR3 consists of 13 residues. Germline V CDR1 and CDR2: MNHEY, SVGAGI. The CDR3 loop is CASSSASEGTQYF. The CDR3 nucleotides are TGTGCCAGCAGTTCGGCGTCAGAGGGGACCCAGTACTTC.

This chain joins TRBV30 and TRBJ1-4; 7 bases line up with TRBD1. Germline values: CDR1 GTSNPN, CDR2 SVGIG (reference sequence). The V segment lost 2 bases and the J segment 0 bases; nucleotides outside the gene matches: 6. The length of the CDR3 is 16 residues. The CDR3 region is CAWSPLGTATNEKLFF. CDR3 coding DNA: TGTGCCTGGAGTCCCCTCGGGACAGCAACTAATGAAAAACTGTTTTTT.

This sequence joins TRBV19 and TRBJ2-7; the match to TRBD2 covers 9 bases. Losses at the gene ends were 1 base for V and 2 bases for J; bases not matched to a gene: 3. The CDR3 length is 15 residues. CDR1 and CDR2 from the germline V gene are LNHDA and SQIVND (reference sequence). The CDR3 reads CASSIGAGGTYEQYF. For the CDR3, the DNA is TGTGCCAGTAGTATAGGAGCGGGGGGAACCTACGAGCAGTACTTC.

This rearrangement joins TRBV28 to TRBJ1-2; D is possibly TRBD1 (5 bases). In germline, CDR1 is MDHEN, CDR2 SYDVKM. The CDR3 has 15 residues. Trimming stripped 0 bases from V and 5 bases from J, with 13 bases between. CDR3 nucleotides: TGTGCCAGCAGTTTATGGGCAGGGCTAGAATATGGCTACACCTTC. It codes for CASSLWAGLEYGYTF.

The V gene is TRBV28, the J gene TRBJ1-1; D gene unclear. V was trimmed by 11 bases and J by 5 bases, leaving 15 bases between them. CDR3 length: 12 amino acids. Germline CDR1 and CDR2: MDHEN and SYDVKM. The CDR3: CASRAGMTEAFF. CDR3 DNA: TGTGCCTCACGGGCGGGGATGACTGAAGCTTTCTTT.

The genes are TRBV24-1 and TRBJ2-3; 14 bases agree with TRBD2. Germline V gives CDR1 KGHDR, CDR2 SFDVKD. J lost 3 bases, V lost 2 bases, and 21 bases had no gene match. The CDR3 runs 23 residues. The CDR3 DNA follows: TGTGCCACCAGTGATTGGACAGGGGGGAGCGCCGGGACTAGCGGGGGTTTGACAGATACGCAGTATTTT. It is translated as CATSDWTGGSAGTSGGLTDTQYF.

This clone was picked up one time. At one of its ends the junction is not consistent with the germline gene, which may arise from a read error. Other nucleotide sequences from this sample produce the same CDR3. The chain has TRBV2 and TRBJ1-5, with 8 bases fitting TRBD1. CDR1 and CDR2 (germline): SNHLY, FYNNEI. The CDR3 spans 15 residues. The CDR3 DNA is TGTGCCAGCAGGGAAGGACAGGGCCCTAATCAGCCTCAGCATTTT. As protein: CASREGQGPNQPQHF.

This chain joins TRBV28 and TRBJ2-5, with D perhaps TRBD2 (6 bases). Trimming removed 5 bases from V and 5 bases from J, with 21 bases in between. CDR1 is MDHEN and CDR2 is SYDVKM in the germline V gene. There are 16 residues in the CDR3. Written as DNA, the CDR3 is TGTGCCAGCAGTCCCAGGCTAGCGCGAGATTGGGAGACCCAGTACTTC. Translated: CASSPRLARDWETQYF.

The V gene is TRBV4-1, the J gene TRBJ2-7; 8 bases are a match to TRBD2. Trimming took 4 bases from V and 0 from J; bases not matched to a gene: 8. The CDR3 is 16 residues long. Germline V gives CDR1 MGHRA, CDR2 YSYEKL. The CDR3 sequence: CASSRNSGESSYEQYF. DNA for the CDR3: TGCGCCAGCAGCCGGAATAGCGGGGAGAGCTCCTACGAGCAGTACTTC.

CDR3 sequence: CATSDSGTTTSYNEQFF. In DNA form, the CDR3 reads TGTGCCACCAGTGATTCCGGGACTACGACGTCCTACAATGAGCAGTTCTTC. The chain employs TRBV24-1 and TRBJ2-1, with 7 bases matching TRBD2. V was clipped by 2 bases and J by 1 base; unmatched bases: 7. Germline CDR1 reads KGHDR; CDR2 reads SFDVKD. The CDR3 is 17 residues long.

This clone was detected once. V and J are TRBV9 and TRBJ1-6; D gene uncertain. Trimming shortened V by 0 bases and J by 0 bases, and 7 bases separated the two germline ends. Germline CDR1 SGDLS, CDR2 YYNGEE. CDR3 length equals 16 residues. CDR3 sequence: CASSVGASSYNSPLHF. CDR3 DNA sequence: TGTGCCAGCAGCGTAGGTGCGAGCTCCTATAATTCACCCCTCCACTTT.

This clone was seen only a few times. The chain carries TRBV5-1 and TRBJ2-3; 12 nucleotides align to TRBD2. The CDR3 length is 17 residues. Germline trimming cut 0 bases from V and 2 bases from J; bases unmatched to any gene: 4. Per the germline V gene, CDR1 is SGHRS and CDR2 is YFSETQ. DNA of the CDR3: TGCGCCAGCAGCTTGGTCGGACTAGCGGGGATCACAGATACGCAGTATTTT. Amino acid sequence: CASSLVGLAGITDTQYF.

This clone was detected only a few times. The CDR3 here is CASRPGGAYEQYF. The CDR3 region has the DNA TGCGCCAGCCGGCCGGGAGGGGCCTACGAGCAGTACTTC. The chain uses TRBV10-2 and TRBJ2-7; 8 nucleotides agree with TRBD2. The CDR3 has 13 amino acids. CDR1 and CDR2 from the germline V gene are WSHSY and SAAADI. V shed 8 bases, J shed 2 bases, and the junction held 5 bases outside the gene matches.

CDR3 loop: CASSSQGNQPQHF. CDR3 coding DNA: TGCGCCAGCAGCTCACAGGGCAATCAGCCCCAGCATTTT. The V gene is TRBV5-1, the J gene TRBJ1-5, with a tentative D call TRBD1 (5 bases). CDR1 and CDR2 from the germline V gene are SGHRS and YFSETQ. This CDR3 contains 13 residues. V was clipped by 3 bases and J by 2 bases, with 6 bases between them.

The chain recombines TRBV28 with TRBJ1-2; tentative D call: TRBD1 (5 bases). V was cut by 5 bases and J by 3 bases, with 13 bases left in between. Germline CDR1 is MDHEN and CDR2 is SYDVKM. The CDR3 loop spans 14 amino acids. The CDR3 nucleotides read TGTGCCAGCAGTGGGGCCGCTCCGGACTATGGCTACACCTTC. Protein: CASSGAAPDYGYTF.

J is TRBJ2-2 and V is TRBV7-9; no definite D call. Germline CDR1 SEHNR, CDR2 FQNEAQ (reference sequence). Trimming took off 3 bases at V and 5 bases at J, with 7 bases between the two ends. CDR3 length: 13 residues. CDR3 protein: CASSLSGTGELFF. DNA of the CDR3: TGTGCCAGCAGCTTGAGTGGTACCGGGGAGCTGTTTTTT.

The chain combines TRBV7-2 with TRBJ2-7, with a possible D match to TRBD1 (5 bases). CDR1 is SGHTA, CDR2 FQGNSA, per germline. V lost 3 bases and J 3 bases, leaving 9 bases between the germline ends. The CDR3 runs 13 residues. CDR3 loop: CASSFDRLYEQYF. The CDR3 DNA follows: TGTGCCAGCAGCTTCGACAGACTCTACGAGCAGTACTTC. Looking up the rest from reference TRBV7-2 and TRBJ2-7 gives the full variable domain: GAGVSQSPSNKVTEKGKDVELRCDPISGHTALYWYRQSLGQGLEFLIYFQGNSAPDKSGLPSDRFSAERTGGSVSTLTIQRTQQEDSAVYLCASSFDRLYEQYFGPGTRLTVT.

The J gene is TRBJ2-3, the V gene TRBV6-2 or TRBV6-3; a weak D match, TRBD2 (6 bases). The CDR3 has 13 amino acids. Germline V gene lookup returns CDR1 MNHEY and CDR2 SVGEGT. Trimming pared 3 bases from V and 9 bases from J, leaving 13 bases between. CDR3 loop: CASSYGGERTQYF. CDR3 sequence (DNA): TGTGCCAGCAGTTATGGAGGGGAGAGAACGCAGTATTTT.

This chain uses TRBV6-5 with TRBJ1-1; the D is unclear. Germline CDR1 is MNHEY and CDR2 is SVGAGI. The V end lost 5 bases, the J end lost 1 base, and 11 bases lay between the germline ends. This CDR3 has 14 residues. This chain's CDR3 is CASSLTPRNTEAFF. The CDR3 nucleotides are TGTGCCAGCAGTCTAACCCCCCGGAACACTGAAGCTTTCTTT.

The rearrangement uses TRBV30 and TRBJ2-2; D is unclear. Germline CDR1 reads GTSNPN; CDR2 reads SVGIG (reference sequence). V was pared by 4 bases and J by 2 bases, with 5 bases between. CDR3 size: 12 residues. CDR3 in amino acids: CAWNYNTGELFF. The CDR3 coding sequence is TGTGCCTGGAACTATAACACCGGGGAGCTGTTTTTT. Complete variable domain (other parts from reference TRBV30 and TRBJ2-2): SQTIHQWPATLVQPVGSPLSLECTVEGTSNPNLYWYRQAAGRGLQLLFYSVGIGQISSEVPQNLSASRPQDRQFILSSKKLLLSDSGFYLCAWNYNTGELFFGEGSRLTVL.

This rearrangement joins TRBV4-2 to TRBJ2-1, with 7 bases that match TRBD2. Germline CDR1 LGHNA, CDR2 YNFKEQ. With V trimmed by 6 bases and J by 9 bases, 8 bases remained unmatched. The CDR3 covers 13 residues. The CDR3 nucleotides read TGTGCCAGCAGTCTAGGCGGGAGTGGTGAGCAGTTCTTC. Protein: CASSLGGSGEQFF.

The V gene is TRBV18, the J gene TRBJ2-1, with 12 nucleotides matching TRBD2. CDR1 is KGHSH and CDR2 is LQKENI in the germline V gene. Trimming took 1 base from V and 1 from J; bases not matched to a gene: 8. The CDR3 consists of 19 residues. The CDR3 region is CASSPLSLAGGVSYNEQFF. The CDR3, as DNA: TGTGCCAGCTCACCACTGTCCCTAGCGGGAGGGGTGTCCTACAATGAGCAGTTCTTC.

The chain is built from TRBV5-1 and TRBJ2-3, with 15 bases lining up with TRBD2. The CDR3 length is 18 residues. Germline-derived CDR1 and CDR2 are SGHRS and YFSETQ. The junction had 8 bases not matched to a gene; V was cut back by 0 bases and J by 6 bases. The CDR3 coding sequence is TGCGCCAGCAGCTTGGTTGGACTAGCGGGAGGGCGTTCGGATACGCAGTATTTT. Its translation is CASSLVGLAGGRSDTQYF.

The chain uses TRBV5-4 and TRBJ2-5, with 13 bases lining up with TRBD2. V lost 4 bases and J lost 2; bases outside the gene matches: 2. In germline, CDR1 is SGHNT, CDR2 YYREEE (reference sequence). This CDR3 is 15 amino acids long. In DNA, the CDR3 is TGTGCCAGCAGCGCGACTAGCGGGAGGCAAGAGACCCAGTACTTC. It yields the protein CASSATSGRQETQYF. The full variable domain, in which reference TRBV5-4 and TRBJ2-5 provide the parts outside the CDR3, is ETGVTQSPTHLIKTRGQQVTLRCSSQSGHNTVSWYQQALGQGPQFIFQYYREEENGRGNFPPRFSGLQFPNYSSELNVNALELDDSALYLCASSATSGRQETQYFGPGTRLLVL.

This clone was seen just once. V usage is TRBV24-1 and J usage is TRBJ1-2; D possibly corresponds to TRBD1 (6 bases). Germline V gives CDR1 KGHDR, CDR2 SFDVKD. There are 13 residues in the CDR3. V lost 7 bases and J 2 bases, leaving 10 bases between the germline ends. CDR3 protein: CATSEDRNYGYTF. CDR3 bases: TGTGCCACCAGCGAGGACAGAAACTATGGCTACACCTTC.

The V call is TRBV19, the J call TRBJ1-5; no reliable D call. Trimming removed 3 bases from V and 4 bases from J, with 10 bases in between. CDR1 is LNHDA, CDR2 SQIVND, per germline (reference sequence). The CDR3 covers 14 residues. The CDR3 here is CASSMLQPNQPQHF. The CDR3 DNA sequence: TGTGCCAGTAGTATGCTACAGCCTAATCAGCCCCAGCATTTT.

The chain links TRBV6-5 to TRBJ1-2, with 7 bases matching TRBD1. The ends lost 6 bases at V and 4 bases at J; junction bases unmatched: 8. The length of the CDR3 is 14 residues. From germline, CDR1 is MNHEY and CDR2 SVGAGI. CDR3 bases: TGTGCCAGCAGGGGGGACAGCCTCCTCTATGGCTACACCTTC. Protein: CASRGDSLLYGYTF.